This TCR beta chain was identified in a study of T-cell reconstitution after alpha-beta-depleted transplantation in children. Unique molecular identifiers were incorporated when the TCRbeta library was constructed. MiXCR, run by TCRdb on the PCR reads, gives a single entry per CDR3 protein. The table records about 400,000 distinct CDR3 sequences, 13% of them present only once. V was clipped by 4 bases and J by 4 bases; unmatched bases: 10. This CDR3 spans 15 amino acids. Germline CDR1 reads SGHVS; CDR2 reads FQNEAQ. This TCR came from a human donor who donated a stem cell graft to a child with Fanconi anemia. This material consisted of PBMCs, taken from the stem cell graft. V and J are TRBV7-8 and TRBJ2-7, with TRBD2 matching over 7 bases. In DNA, the CDR3 is TGTGCCAGCAGCTCGGGTATCGGCGGGAGATACGAGCAGTACGTC. Protein: CASSSGIGGRYEQYV.